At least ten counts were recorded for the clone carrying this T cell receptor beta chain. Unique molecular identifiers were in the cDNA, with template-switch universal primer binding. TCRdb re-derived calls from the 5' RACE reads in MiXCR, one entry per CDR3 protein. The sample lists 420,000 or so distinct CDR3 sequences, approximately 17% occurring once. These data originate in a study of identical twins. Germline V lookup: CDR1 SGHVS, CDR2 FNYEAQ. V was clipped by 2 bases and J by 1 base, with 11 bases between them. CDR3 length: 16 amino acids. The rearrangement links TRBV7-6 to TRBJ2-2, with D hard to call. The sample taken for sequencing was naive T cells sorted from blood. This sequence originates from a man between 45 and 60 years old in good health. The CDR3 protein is CASSLPGLGNTGELFF. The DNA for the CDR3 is TGTGCCAGCAGCTTACCTGGTCTGGGGAACACCGGGGAGCTGTTTTTT.